This T cell receptor beta chain appears in the sequencing data of a study of blood T cell repertoires in COVID-19. The repertoire was sequenced with immunoSEQ multiplex PCR; TCRdb's copy has only in-frame clones and lacks some. Of around 380,000 clones listed, 81% are singletons. The clonotype originates from a human donor with acute or convalescent COVID-19. The donor label of this sample is uncertain. Source material: peripheral blood.

This chain's CDR3 is CASSIRQGRHEKLFF. The CDR3 bases are TGTGCCAGTAGTATCAGACAGGGAAGGCATGAAAAACTGTTTTTT. The chain has TRBV19 and TRBJ1-4, with 7 bases fitting TRBD1. Germline-derived CDR1 and CDR2 are LNHDA and SQIVND (reference sequence). V dropped 3 bases and J dropped 6; count of bases not matched to a gene: 7. This CDR3 region has 15 residues.